A single TCR beta chain is shown here with its context. The sample is drawn from a study of control samples from healthy donors and cancer patients. There are 13 residues in the CDR3. Germline V gene data show CDR1 as MNHEY and CDR2 as SVGAGI. V was clipped by 6 bases and J by 4 bases, with 12 bases between them. The data were produced by immunoSEQ multiplex PCR, yet TCRdb's version contains in-frame clones alone and is incomplete. The table records approximately 49,000 clones, about 86% of them present only once. The sample comprised PBMCs. The receptor's source is a woman in her fifties or sixties with lung cancer. The rearrangement joins TRBV6-5 to TRBJ1-1, with no clear D. The CDR3 nucleotides are TGTGCCAGCAGCCGGCTAGATAGCACTGAAGCTTTCTTT. Amino acids: CASSRLDSTEAFF.